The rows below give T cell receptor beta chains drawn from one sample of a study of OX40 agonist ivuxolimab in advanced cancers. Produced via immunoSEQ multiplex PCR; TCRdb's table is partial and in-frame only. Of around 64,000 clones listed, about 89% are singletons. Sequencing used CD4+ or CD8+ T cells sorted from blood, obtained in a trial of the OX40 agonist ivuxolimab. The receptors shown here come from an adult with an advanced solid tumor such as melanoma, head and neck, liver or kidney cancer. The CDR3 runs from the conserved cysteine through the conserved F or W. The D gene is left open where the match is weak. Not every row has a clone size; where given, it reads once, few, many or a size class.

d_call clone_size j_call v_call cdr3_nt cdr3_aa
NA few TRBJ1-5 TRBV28 TGTGCCAGCAGTTTCCTACTGAATAGCAATCAGCCCCAGCATTTT CASSFLLNSNQPQHF
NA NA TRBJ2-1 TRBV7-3 TGTGCCAGCAGACCTCTCGCCGGGGCAGACAATGAGCAGTTCTTC CASRPLAGADNEQFF
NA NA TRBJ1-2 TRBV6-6 TGTGCCACGCAGGCAGGGTACGGCTACACCTTC CATQAGYGYTF
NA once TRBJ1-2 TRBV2 TGTGCCAGCAGTGAAGGAGAAAGGCATGGCTACACCTTC CASSEGERHGYTF
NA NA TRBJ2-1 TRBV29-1 TGCAGCGTTGAAGACGACAACCACCGGGGGTACAATGAGCAGTTCTTC CSVEDDNHRGYNEQFF
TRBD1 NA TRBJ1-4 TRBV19 TGTGCCAGTAGTATGAGGGGGCGCTTAACTAATGAAAAACTGTTTTTT CASSMRGRLTNEKLFF
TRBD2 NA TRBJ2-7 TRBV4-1 TGCGCCAGCAGCCGAACCGGGACTAGTGTGTCCTACGAGCAGTACTTC CASSRTGTSVSYEQYF
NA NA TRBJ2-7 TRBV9 TGTGCCAGCAGCGTAGAGGACAGTTACGAGCAGTACTTC CASSVEDSYEQYF
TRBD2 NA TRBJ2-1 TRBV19 TGTGCCAGTAGCCCAGGACTAGCGGGGGACAATGAGCAGTTCTTC CASSPGLAGDNEQFF
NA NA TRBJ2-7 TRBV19 TGTGCCAGTAGTGTGGGGCGAGACTACGAGCAGTACTTC CASSVGRDYEQYF
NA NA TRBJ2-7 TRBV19 TGTGCCAGCCGGGAGCCTACTTCCTACGAGCAGTACTTC CASREPTSYEQYF
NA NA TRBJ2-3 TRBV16 TGTGCCAGCAGCCAATGGGTTGACCTCACAGATACGCAGTATTTT CASSQWVDLTDTQYF
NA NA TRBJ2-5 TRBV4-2 TGTGCCAGCAGCCAAGAATTAGTTGCGGACCAAGAGACCCAGTACTTC CASSQELVADQETQYF
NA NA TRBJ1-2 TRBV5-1 TGCGCCAGCAGCTTTAAGGACAACTATGGCTACACCTTC CASSFKDNYGYTF
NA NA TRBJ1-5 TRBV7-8 TGTGCCAGCAGCTTAGGTTTTAGTCATCAGCCCCAGCATTTT CASSLGFSHQPQHF
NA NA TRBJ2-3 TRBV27 TGTGCCAGCAGTTTATCCAAGGCGGATACGCAGTATTTT CASSLSKADTQYF
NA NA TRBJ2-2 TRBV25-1 TGTGCCAGCACCCCGGTGGGCCACGAGGCCGGGGAGCTGTTTTTT CASTPVGHEAGELFF
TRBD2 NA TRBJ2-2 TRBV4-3 TGCGCCAGCAGCCAAGAACTGGCTAGCGGGAGGGCCAGGGAGCTGTTTTTT CASSQELASGRARELFF
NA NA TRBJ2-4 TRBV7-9 TGTGCCAGCAGCTCCACCTCCAGCGTGTACATTCAGTACTTC CASSSTSSVYIQYF
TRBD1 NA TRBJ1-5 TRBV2 TGTGCCAGCAGTGAGGGGGGACAGCTCAATCAGCCCCAGCATTTT CASSEGGQLNQPQHF
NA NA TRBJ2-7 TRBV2 TGTGCCAGCAGTTTAGGCCCCTCGGAGGGATACGAGCAGTACTTC CASSLGPSEGYEQYF
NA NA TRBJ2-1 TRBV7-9 TGTGCCAGCAGCTTGAGCCTGGGGTCCTACAATGAGCAGTTCTTC CASSLSLGSYNEQFF
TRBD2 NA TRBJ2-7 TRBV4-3 TGCGCCAGCAGCCAGAGGACAGGCGATAGCGGGGGACTTTTCTACGAGCAGTACTTC CASSQRTGDSGGLFYEQYF
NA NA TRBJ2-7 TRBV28 TGTGCCAGCAGCGGGCAGTACGAGCAGTACTTC CASSGQYEQYF
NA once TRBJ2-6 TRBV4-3 TGCGCCAGCAGCCAAGACTTCTCTGGGGCCAACGTCCTGACTTTC CASSQDFSGANVLTF
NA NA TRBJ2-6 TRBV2 TGTGCCAGGCTAAACTCTGGGGCCAACGTCCTGACTTTC CARLNSGANVLTF
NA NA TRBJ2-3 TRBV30 TGTGCCTTCACTTTGGATACGCAGTATTTT CAFTLDTQYF
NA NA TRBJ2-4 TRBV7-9 TGTGCCAGCAGCTCTCAGTTGGAAGCCAAAAACATTCAGTACTTC CASSSQLEAKNIQYF
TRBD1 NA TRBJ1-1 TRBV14 TGTGCCAGCAGCCAACTACAGGGGACTGAAGCTTTCTTT CASSQLQGTEAFF
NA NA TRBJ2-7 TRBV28 TGTGCCAGCAGTCGGGAGTTGAGGGAGCAGTACTTC CASSRELREQYF
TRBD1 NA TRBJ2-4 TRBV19 TGTGCCAGTGTAGGACAGGCACCACAAGAAAACATTCAGTACTTC CASVGQAPQENIQYF
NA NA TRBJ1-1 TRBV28 TGTGCCAGCAGGCCAAGGGTTGAAGCTTTCTTT CASRPRVEAFF
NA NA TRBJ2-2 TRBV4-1 TGCGCCAGCAGCCTTATAGGATGGGGGGGGGAGCTGTTTTTT CASSLIGWGGELFF
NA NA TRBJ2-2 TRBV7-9 TGTGCCGTGGTAGGACAAGCCACCGGGGAGCTGTTTTTT CAVVGQATGELFF
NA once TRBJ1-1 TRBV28 TGTGCCAGCGTACAGGGATACGGGAACACTGAAGCTTTCTTT CASVQGYGNTEAFF
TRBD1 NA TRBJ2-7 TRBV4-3 TGCGCCAGCAGCCAGGAGCCGGGACAGGGTTACGAGCAGTACTTC CASSQEPGQGYEQYF
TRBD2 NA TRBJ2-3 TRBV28 TGTGCCAGCAGCCTGACTAGCGGCACAGATACGCAGTATTTT CASSLTSGTDTQYF
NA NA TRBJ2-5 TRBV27 TGTGCCAGCAGTTATTCCGCCCAAGAGACCCAGTACTTC CASSYSAQETQYF
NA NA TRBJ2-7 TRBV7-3 TGTGCCAGCAGCCCGGACGGAGTGACCTACGAGCAGTACTTC CASSPDGVTYEQYF
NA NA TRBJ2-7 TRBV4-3 TGCGCCAGCAGCCAAGACGTCCTACAGGGTTACGAGCAGTACTTC CASSQDVLQGYEQYF
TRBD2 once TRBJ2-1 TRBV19 TGTGCCAGTAGCCCGGGACTAGCCGGTGAGCAGTTCTTC CASSPGLAGEQFF
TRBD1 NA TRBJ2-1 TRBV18 TGTGCCAGCTCACCAACCGGGACAGGAGCGTACAATGAGCAGTTCTTC CASSPTGTGAYNEQFF
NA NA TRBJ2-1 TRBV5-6 TGTGCCAGCAGCCGGGGCCTTTCCCACAATGAGCAGTTCTTC CASSRGLSHNEQFF
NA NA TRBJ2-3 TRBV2 TGTGCCAGCAGTGAAGGACTAGTGGTCGCAGATACGCAGTATTTT CASSEGLVVADTQYF
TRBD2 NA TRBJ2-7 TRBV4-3 TGCGCCAGCAGCCAAGGACTAGCGGACTCCTACGAGCAGTACTTC CASSQGLADSYEQYF
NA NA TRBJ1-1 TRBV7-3 TGTGCCAGCAGCTACAGGGCGAACACTGAAGCTTTCTTT CASSYRANTEAFF